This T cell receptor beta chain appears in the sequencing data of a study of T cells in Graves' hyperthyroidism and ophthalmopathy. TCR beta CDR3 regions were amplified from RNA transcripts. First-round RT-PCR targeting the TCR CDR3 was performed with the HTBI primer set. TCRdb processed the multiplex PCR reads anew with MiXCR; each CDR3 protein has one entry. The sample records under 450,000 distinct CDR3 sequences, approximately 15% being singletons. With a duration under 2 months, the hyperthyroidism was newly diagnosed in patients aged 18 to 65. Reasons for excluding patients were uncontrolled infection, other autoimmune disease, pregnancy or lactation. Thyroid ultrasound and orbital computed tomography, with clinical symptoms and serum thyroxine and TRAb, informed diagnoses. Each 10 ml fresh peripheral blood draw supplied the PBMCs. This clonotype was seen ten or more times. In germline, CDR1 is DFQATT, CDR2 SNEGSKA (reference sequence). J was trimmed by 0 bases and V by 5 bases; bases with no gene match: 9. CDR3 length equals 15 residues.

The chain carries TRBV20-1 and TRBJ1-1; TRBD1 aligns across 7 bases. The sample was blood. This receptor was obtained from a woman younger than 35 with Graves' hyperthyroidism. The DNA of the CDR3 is TGCAGTGCTTCACCACCCGGGACAGTGAACACTGAAGCTTTCTTT. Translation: CSASPPGTVNTEAFF.